These 7 T cell receptor beta chains originate from one sample sequenced in a study of blood T cell repertoires in COVID-19 (dated by TCRdb to about 2020). The library was made by the immunoSEQ multiplex PCR assay. In TCRdb, the immuneACCESS table is reduced to in-frame sequences with V and J assigned. These tables do not hold every clone; where another copy was compared, an unresolved V gene accounts for under half, and the others remain unexplained. This sample gives more than 300,000 clones in total; around 89% of them show up just once. The ten largest clones add up to 1.2% of the sample. What was sequenced was PBMCs or T cells enriched from blood (not recorded which). All receptors come from a young woman who had recovered from COVID-19.

The chain combines TRBV7-8 with TRBJ1-4; TRBD1 aligns across 8 bases. The V gene end was trimmed by 3 bases and the J gene end by 2 bases; junction bases not matched to a gene: 5. Germline V gives CDR1 SGHVS, CDR2 FQNEAQ. The CDR3 covers 16 residues. The CDR3 loop reads CASSFLQGATNEKLFF. Here the CDR3 DNA reads TGTGCCAGCAGCTTCCTCCAGGGGGCCACTAATGAAAAACTGTTTTTT. Together with reference TRBV7-8 and TRBJ1-4, the CDR3 gives the full variable domain: GAGVSQSPRYKVAKRGQDVALRCDPISGHVSLFWYQQALGQGPEFLTYFQNEAQLDKSGLPSDRFFAERPEGSVSTLKIQRTQQEDSAVYLCASSFLQGATNEKLFFGSGTQLSVL.

The rearrangement uses TRBV2 and TRBJ1-6, with D perhaps matching TRBD1 (5 bases). Per germline, CDR1 SNHLY and CDR2 FYNNEI. The CDR3 has 15 amino acids. V was shortened by 4 bases and J by 7 bases, with 14 bases between the two germline ends. CDR3 DNA: TGTGCCAGCAGTGTTCTTGGGGCAGAGAATTCACCCCTCCACTTT. Its translation: CASSVLGAENSPLHF.

The chain employs TRBV9 and TRBJ2-1, with a tentative D call TRBD1 (5 bases). The length of the CDR3 is 14 residues. The germline V and J ends were trimmed by 1 base and 6 bases, with 11 bases remaining between them. The germline V gene has CDR1 SGDLS and CDR2 YYNGEE. The CDR3 loop reads CASSVLQVSNEQFF. CDR3 DNA: TGTGCCAGCAGCGTATTACAGGTTAGCAATGAGCAGTTCTTC.

This clone was counted a single time. The chain carries TRBV5-3 and TRBJ2-3, with TRBD2 matching over 9 bases. TRBV5-3 is annotated as an ORF whose role is uncertain. The CDR3 consists of 17 residues. The trim removed 3 bases at V and 0 bases at J, leaving 8 bases unmatched. The CDR3 region has the DNA TGTGCCAGAAGCTCTAATAGCGGGGGAGGGAGCACAGATACGCAGTATTTT. Translating gives CARSSNSGGGSTDTQYF.

This chain joins TRBV28 and TRBJ1-1; D gene uncertain. This CDR3 spans 13 amino acids. CDR1 and CDR2 from the germline V gene are MDHEN and SYDVKM. Trimming stripped 11 bases from V and 2 bases from J, with 15 bases between. The DNA of the CDR3 is TGTGCCTCAACCGACACGATTAACACTGAAGCTTTCTTT. Translated, it gives CASTDTINTEAFF.

The genes are TRBV5-1 and TRBJ2-3; the match to TRBD2 covers 12 bases. With V trimmed by 1 base and J by 1 base, 1 base remained unmatched. This CDR3 has 16 amino acids. Germline-derived CDR1 and CDR2 are SGHRS and YFSETQ. The CDR3 is CASSLWTSGGTDTQYF. CDR3 coding DNA: TGCGCCAGCAGCTTGTGGACTAGCGGGGGCACAGATACGCAGTATTTT.

The V call is TRBV29-1, the J call TRBJ1-2; 8 positions match TRBD1. CDR1 is SQVTM and CDR2 is ANQGSEA in the germline V gene. Germline trimming cut 8 bases from V and 0 bases from J; bases unmatched to any gene: 5. The CDR3 is 13 amino acids. CDR3 nucleotides: TGCAGCCTCAGGACAGGGACTAACTATGGCTACACCTTC. Amino acids: CSLRTGTNYGYTF.